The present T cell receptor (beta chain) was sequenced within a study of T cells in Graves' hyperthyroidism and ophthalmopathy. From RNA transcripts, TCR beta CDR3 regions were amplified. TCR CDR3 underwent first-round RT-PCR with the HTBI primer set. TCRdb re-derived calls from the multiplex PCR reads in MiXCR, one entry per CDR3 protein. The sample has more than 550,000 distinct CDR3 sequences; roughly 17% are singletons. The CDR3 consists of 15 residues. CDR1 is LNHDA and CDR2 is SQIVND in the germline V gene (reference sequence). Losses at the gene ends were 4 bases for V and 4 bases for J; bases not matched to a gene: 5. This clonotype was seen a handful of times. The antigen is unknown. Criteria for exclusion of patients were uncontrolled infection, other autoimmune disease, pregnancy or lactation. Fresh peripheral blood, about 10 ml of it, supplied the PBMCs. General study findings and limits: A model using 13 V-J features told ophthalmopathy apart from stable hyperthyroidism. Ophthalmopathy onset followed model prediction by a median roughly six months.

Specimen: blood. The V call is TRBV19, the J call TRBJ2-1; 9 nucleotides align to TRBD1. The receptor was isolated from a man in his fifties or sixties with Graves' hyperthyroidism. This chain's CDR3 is CASSNRGRWYNEQFF. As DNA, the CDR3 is TGTGCCAGTAGTAACAGGGGGCGATGGTACAATGAGCAGTTCTTC. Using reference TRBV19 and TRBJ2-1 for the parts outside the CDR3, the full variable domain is DGGITQSPKYLFRKEGQNVTLSCEQNLNHDAMYWYRQDPGQGLRLIYYSQIVNDFQKGDIAEGYSVSREKKESFPLTVTSAQKNPTAFYLCASSNRGRWYNEQFFGPGTRLTVL.